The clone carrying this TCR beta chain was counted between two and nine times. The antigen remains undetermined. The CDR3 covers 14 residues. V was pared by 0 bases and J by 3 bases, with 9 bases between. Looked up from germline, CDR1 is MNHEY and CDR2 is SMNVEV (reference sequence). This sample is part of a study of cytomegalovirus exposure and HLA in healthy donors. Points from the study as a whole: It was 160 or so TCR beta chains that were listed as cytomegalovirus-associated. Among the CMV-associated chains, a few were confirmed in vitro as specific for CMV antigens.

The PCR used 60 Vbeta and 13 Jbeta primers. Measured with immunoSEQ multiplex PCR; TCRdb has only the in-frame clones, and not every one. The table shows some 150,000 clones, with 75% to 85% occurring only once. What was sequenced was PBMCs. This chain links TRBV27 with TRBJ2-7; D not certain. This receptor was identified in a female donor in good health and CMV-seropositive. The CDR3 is CASSLSPSSYEQYF. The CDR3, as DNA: TGTGCCAGCAGTTTATCCCCGTCTAGCTACGAGCAGTACTTC.